This T cell receptor (beta chain) was identified during a study of blood T cell repertoires in COVID-19. Assay used: immunoSEQ multiplex PCR; TCRdb lists only in-frame clones, some missing. The table records around 250,000 clones, approximately 84% of them present only once. V was clipped by 6 bases and J by 0 bases; unmatched bases: 5. The CDR3 loop spans 15 amino acids. Germline V gene lookup returns CDR1 MDHEN and CDR2 SYDVKM. This receptor was identified in a man aged 40-49 years who had recovered from COVID-19. The chain links TRBV28 to TRBJ2-1; 7 bases fit TRBD2. The sequenced material came from PBMCs or T cells enriched from blood (not recorded which). The DNA of the CDR3 is TGTGCCAGCAGAGGTCGCGGGAGCTCCTACAATGAGCAGTTCTTC. Its protein product is CASRGRGSSYNEQFF.